This is a list of T cell receptor beta chains from one sample in a study of CD8 T cells in ankylosing spondylitis. TCRdb independently ran MiXCR on the 5' RACE reads; one entry per CDR3 protein. The sample has a few hundred thousand distinct CDR3 sequences; around 10% are singletons. The sequenced sample was blood, either unsorted or a sorted T cell fraction (not recorded which). All receptors derive from a male donor with ankylosing spondylitis or in good health (not recorded which). Both conserved end residues are part of each CDR3. A D gene is named only where the DNA matches it firmly. The size field is filled for only some rows; it gives once, few, many or a size class.

abundance: many; d_gene: TRBD2; j_gene: TRBJ2-7; v_gene: TRBV20-1; CDR3nt: TGCAGTGCTAGAAGGACTAGCGCGAAATACGAGCAGTACTTC; CDR3aa: CSARRTSAKYEQYF
abundance: few; d_gene: .; j_gene: TRBJ2-1; v_gene: TRBV20-1; CDR3nt: TGCAGTGCCCCCCCAGAAGGGACCTACAATGAGCAGTTCTTC; CDR3aa: CSAPPEGTYNEQFF
abundance: .; d_gene: .; j_gene: TRBJ1-6; v_gene: TRBV6-1; CDR3nt: TGTGCCAGCAGTGAAGCGGGCGGCCTGGCGTCACCCCTCCACTTT; CDR3aa: CASSEAGGLASPLHF
abundance: .; d_gene: .; j_gene: TRBJ1-2; v_gene: TRBV4-1; CDR3nt: TGCGCCAGCAGCCCAACGGGCAGCTCAAGCGGCTACACCTTC; CDR3aa: CASSPTGSSSGYTF
abundance: many; d_gene: TRBD1; j_gene: TRBJ1-2; v_gene: TRBV24-1; CDR3nt: TGTGCCACCAGACAGGGGGCTAACTATGGCTACACCTTC; CDR3aa: CATRQGANYGYTF
abundance: .; d_gene: .; j_gene: TRBJ2-5; v_gene: TRBV28; CDR3nt: TGTGCCAGCAGTTTATCTTTGTTAGGCGAGACCCAGTACTTC; CDR3aa: CASSLSLLGETQYF
abundance: many; d_gene: TRBD2; j_gene: TRBJ2-5; v_gene: TRBV24-1; CDR3nt: TGTGCCACCAGGGGGATAGTGGGACTAGCGGGGGGGCCGCGAGAGACCCAGTACTTC; CDR3aa: CATRGIVGLAGGPRETQYF
abundance: few; d_gene: TRBD2; j_gene: TRBJ2-1; v_gene: TRBV6-4; CDR3nt: TGTGCCAGCAGTCCGACTAGCGGGGGGCTCGATGAGCAGTTCTTC; CDR3aa: CASSPTSGGLDEQFF
abundance: few; d_gene: .; j_gene: TRBJ2-7; v_gene: TRBV7-8; CDR3nt: TGTGCCAGCAGCCCCCGAACCCCTGTCCGCCTGGATCACGAGCAGTACTTC; CDR3aa: CASSPRTPVRLDHEQYF
abundance: .; d_gene: TRBD1; j_gene: TRBJ2-1; v_gene: TRBV29-1; CDR3nt: TGCAGCGTTGAAGGGACAGGGGGCAAGAATGAGCAGTTCTTC; CDR3aa: CSVEGTGGKNEQFF
abundance: few; d_gene: TRBD1; j_gene: TRBJ2-5; v_gene: TRBV5-1; CDR3nt: TGCGCCAGCAGCTTACAGGGGGACCAAGAGACCCAGTACTTC; CDR3aa: CASSLQGDQETQYF
abundance: medium-sized; d_gene: TRBD1; j_gene: TRBJ1-2; v_gene: TRBV2; CDR3nt: TGTGCCAGCAGCTACAGGGGGATGAACTATGGCTACACCTTC; CDR3aa: CASSYRGMNYGYTF
abundance: many; d_gene: TRBD2; j_gene: TRBJ2-5; v_gene: TRBV9; CDR3nt: TGTGCCAGCAGCCCGAGGACTAGCGGGGGACAAGAGACCCAGTACTTC; CDR3aa: CASSPRTSGGQETQYF
abundance: many; d_gene: .; j_gene: TRBJ2-5; v_gene: TRBV4-1; CDR3nt: TGCGCCAGCAGCCAAGGGGGGATGGGGGCGGCGGAGACCCAGTACTTC; CDR3aa: CASSQGGMGAAETQYF
abundance: once; d_gene: .; j_gene: TRBJ1-1; v_gene: TRBV6-4; CDR3nt: TGTGCCAGCAGTGACTTTGCGGGGAGCACTGAAGCTTTCTTT; CDR3aa: CASSDFAGSTEAFF
abundance: .; d_gene: TRBD1; j_gene: TRBJ2-5; v_gene: TRBV5-1; CDR3nt: TGCGCCAGCAGCTTGAATACAGGGGCGGAGACCCAGTACTTC; CDR3aa: CASSLNTGAETQYF
abundance: few; d_gene: TRBD1; j_gene: TRBJ1-2; v_gene: TRBV5-5; CDR3nt: TGTGCCAGCAGCTTGGCCACGGGACAGGACCACTACACCTTC; CDR3aa: CASSLATGQDHYTF
abundance: many; d_gene: .; j_gene: TRBJ2-7; v_gene: TRBV12-3/TRBV12-4; CDR3nt: TGTGCCAGCAGTTCCCCGGGGGCCTACGAGCAGTACTTC; CDR3aa: CASSSPGAYEQYF
abundance: few; d_gene: .; j_gene: TRBJ2-5; v_gene: TRBV11-2; CDR3nt: TGTGCCAGCAGCTTAGGAGTCGTTGGGACCTGGCAGTACTTC; CDR3aa: CASSLGVVGTWQYF
abundance: .; d_gene: TRBD1; j_gene: TRBJ2-7; v_gene: TRBV12-3/TRBV12-4; CDR3nt: TGTGCCAGCAGTTCGAGGCAGCACAGGGGGCGTTACGAGCAGTACTTC; CDR3aa: CASSSRQHRGRYEQYF